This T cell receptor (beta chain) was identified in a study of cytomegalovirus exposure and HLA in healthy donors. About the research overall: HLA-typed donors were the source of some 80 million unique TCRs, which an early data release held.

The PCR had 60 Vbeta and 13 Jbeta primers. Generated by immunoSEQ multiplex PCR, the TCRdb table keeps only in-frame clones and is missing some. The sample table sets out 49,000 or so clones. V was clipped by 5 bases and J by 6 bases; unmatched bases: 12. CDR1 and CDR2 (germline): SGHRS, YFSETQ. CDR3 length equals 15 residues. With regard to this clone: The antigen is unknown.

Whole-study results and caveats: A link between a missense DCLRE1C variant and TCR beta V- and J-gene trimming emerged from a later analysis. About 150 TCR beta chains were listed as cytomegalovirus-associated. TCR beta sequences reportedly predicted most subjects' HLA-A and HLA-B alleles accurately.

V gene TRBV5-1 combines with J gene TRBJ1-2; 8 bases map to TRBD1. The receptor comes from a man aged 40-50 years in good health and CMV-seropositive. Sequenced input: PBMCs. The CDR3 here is CASRPLGQDVNGYTF. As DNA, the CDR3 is TGCGCCAGCAGGCCCTTGGGACAGGATGTCAATGGCTACACCTTC.